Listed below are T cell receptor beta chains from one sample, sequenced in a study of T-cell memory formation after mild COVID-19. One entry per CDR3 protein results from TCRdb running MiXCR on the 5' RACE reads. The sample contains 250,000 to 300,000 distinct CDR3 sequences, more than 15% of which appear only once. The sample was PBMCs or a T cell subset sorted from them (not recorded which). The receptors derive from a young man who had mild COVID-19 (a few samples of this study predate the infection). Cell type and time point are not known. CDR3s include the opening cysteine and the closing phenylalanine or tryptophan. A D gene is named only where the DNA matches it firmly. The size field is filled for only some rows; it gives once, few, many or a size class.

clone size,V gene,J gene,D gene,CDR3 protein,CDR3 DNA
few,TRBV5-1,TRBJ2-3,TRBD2,CASSLEVAGGSDTQYF,TGCGCCAGCAGCTTGGAGGTAGCGGGGGGCTCAGATACGCAGTATTTT
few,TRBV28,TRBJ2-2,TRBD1,CASRLNRGRTGELFF,TGTGCCAGCCGTCTAAACAGGGGACGGACCGGGGAGCTGTTTTTT
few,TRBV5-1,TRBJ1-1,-,CASSTGPRDTEAFF,TGCGCCAGCAGCACGGGACCGAGAGACACTGAAGCTTTCTTT
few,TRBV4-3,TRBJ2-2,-,CASSQEMLRSINTGELFF,TGCGCCAGCAGCCAAGAGATGTTAAGGTCGATCAACACCGGGGAGCTGTTTTTT
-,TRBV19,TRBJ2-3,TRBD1,CASSLGQGAADTQYF,TGTGCCAGTAGTTTGGGACAGGGGGCGGCAGATACGCAGTATTTT
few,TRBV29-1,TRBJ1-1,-,CSVEPRLADTEAFF,TGCAGCGTTGAACCCCGACTAGCGGACACTGAAGCTTTCTTT
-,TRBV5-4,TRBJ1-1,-,CASSPGGTLNTEAFF,TGTGCCAGCAGCCCCGGGGGGACCCTGAACACTGAAGCTTTCTTT
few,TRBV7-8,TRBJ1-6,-,CASSYDGRSPLHF,TGTGCCAGCAGCTACGACGGGAGATCACCCCTCCACTTT
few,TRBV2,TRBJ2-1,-,CASSYVVGTSAGNEQFF,TGTGCCAGCAGTTATGTCGTTGGGACCTCGGCAGGCAATGAGCAGTTCTTC
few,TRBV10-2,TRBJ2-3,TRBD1,CASTVRDRATDTQYF,TGCGCCAGCACCGTCCGGGACAGGGCCACAGATACGCAGTATTTT
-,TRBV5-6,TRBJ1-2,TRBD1,CASSLARGRWIGYGYTF,TGTGCCAGCAGCTTGGCCAGGGGGCGATGGATTGGGTATGGCTACACCTTC
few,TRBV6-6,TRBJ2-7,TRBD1,CASSQSGGWSYEQYF,TGTGCCAGCAGTCAATCAGGGGGTTGGTCCTACGAGCAGTACTTC
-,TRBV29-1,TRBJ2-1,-,CSVGGNYNEQFF,TGCAGCGTTGGAGGTAACTACAATGAGCAGTTCTTC
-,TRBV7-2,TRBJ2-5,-,CASSYGAQETQYF,TGTGCCAGCAGCTATGGGGCCCAAGAGACCCAGTACTTC
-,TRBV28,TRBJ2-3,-,CASSSPGLRSTDTQYF,TGTGCCAGCAGTTCCCCCGGGCTTAGAAGCACAGATACGCAGTATTTT
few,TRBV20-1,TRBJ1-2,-,CSASPDNEIYGYTF,TGCAGTGCTAGTCCGGACAACGAGATCTATGGCTACACCTTC
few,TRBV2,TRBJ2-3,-,CASNSHEGDTQYF,TGTGCCAGCAACTCCCACGAGGGAGATACGCAGTATTTT
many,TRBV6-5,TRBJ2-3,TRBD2,CASSSRGRPSGGGTQYF,TGTGCCAGCAGTTCCCGCGGTCGGCCTAGCGGGGGGGGTACGCAGTATTTT
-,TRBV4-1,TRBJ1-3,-,CASSQDSTYRSGNTIYF,TGCGCCAGCAGCCAAGACTCCACTTATCGCTCTGGAAACACCATATATTTT
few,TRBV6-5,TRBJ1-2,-,CASSYSFGGVSGYTF,TGTGCCAGCAGTTACTCGTTCGGAGGGGTTAGTGGCTACACCTTC
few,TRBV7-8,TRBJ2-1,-,CASSRDLGRHEQFF,TGTGCCAGCAGCAGGGACCTAGGGAGACATGAGCAGTTCTTC
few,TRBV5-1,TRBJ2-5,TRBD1,CASSFRGSGQETQYF,TGCGCCAGCAGCTTCAGGGGGAGCGGACAAGAGACCCAGTACTTC
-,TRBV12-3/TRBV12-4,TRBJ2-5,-,CASSVLAEEETQYF,TGTGCCAGCAGTGTCTTAGCGGAAGAAGAGACCCAGTACTTC
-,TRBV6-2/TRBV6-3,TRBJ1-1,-,CASSYGGTNTEAFF,TGTGCCAGCAGTTACGGGGGGACGAACACTGAAGCTTTCTTT
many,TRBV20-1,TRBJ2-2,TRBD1,CSASDRGFNTGELFF,TGCAGTGCTTCCGACAGGGGTTTTAACACCGGGGAGCTGTTTTTT